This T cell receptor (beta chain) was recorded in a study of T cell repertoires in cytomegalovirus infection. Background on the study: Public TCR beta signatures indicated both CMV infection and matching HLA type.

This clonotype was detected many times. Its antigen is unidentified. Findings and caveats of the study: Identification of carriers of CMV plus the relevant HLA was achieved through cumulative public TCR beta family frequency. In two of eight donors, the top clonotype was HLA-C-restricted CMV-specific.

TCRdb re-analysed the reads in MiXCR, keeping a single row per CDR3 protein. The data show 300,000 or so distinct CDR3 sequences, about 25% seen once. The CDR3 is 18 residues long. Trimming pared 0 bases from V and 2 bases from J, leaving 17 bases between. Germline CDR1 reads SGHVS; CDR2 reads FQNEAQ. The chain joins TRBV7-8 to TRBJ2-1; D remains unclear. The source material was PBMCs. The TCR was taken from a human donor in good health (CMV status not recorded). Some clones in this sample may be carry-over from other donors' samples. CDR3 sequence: CASSLARLPTLTYNEQFF. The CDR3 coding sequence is TGTGCCAGCAGCTTAGCGCGGCTTCCGACCTTAACCTACAATGAGCAGTTCTTC.